This TCR beta chain came from a study of vaccination and CD4 T cells after COVID-19 (dated by TCRdb to 2021 to 2024). About the full investigation: Convalescent patients had a positive SARS-CoV-2 result on nasal swab PCR, and of these patients, nine had mild disease and one had severe disease. Post-COVID blood samples were collected from convalescent patients a median of roughly 100 days after diagnosis, with a range of roughly 35 to 180 days. As controls, cultures received a CEFX viral epitope pool (the positive control), an HIV-1 Nef peptide pool (the negative control), or no peptide at all. For stimulating the cultures, overlapping spike peptide pools were used, derived from SARS-CoV-2 as well as from the common cold coronaviruses HCoV-NL63, HCoV-OC43 and HCoV-229E. Post-vaccine blood samples were obtained a median of approximately 74 days after the second vaccine dose, with a range of roughly 14 to 241 days. In the convalescent cohort there were six males and four females, among whom were two Hispanic individuals, seven Caucasians, two Asians and one multiracial person. In more than eight COVID-19 convalescent patients and several infection-naive healthy vaccine recipients, researchers compared the spike-specific CD4+ TCR repertoire from before mRNA vaccination with the repertoire from after. Participants received two doses of either the Pfizer-BioNTech BNT162b2 vaccine (n=8) or the Moderna mRNA-1273 vaccine (n=2).

V has 0 bases trimmed and J has 6 bases trimmed; junction bases matching no gene number 9. CDR1 SGHKS and CDR2 YYEKEE were looked up in the germline V gene (reference sequence). Taken from cysteine to phenylalanine, the CDR3 has 17 residues. Kept here is only the CDR3 DNA, which spans 51 bases and is read in frame from base 1. The sample's treatment or condition label is to be understood as: roughly 11-day PBMC culture with coronavirus spike peptide pools or control peptides (ViraFEST assay). To expand antigen-specific T cells with peptide pools and then pick out the expanded clonotypes through TCR sequencing, the study relied on the ViraFEST assay. The positive SARS-CoV-2 PCR tests of the convalescent patients were dated from March to December 2020, before the Alpha, Beta and Delta variants emerged in the United States. Each well held some 2 million PBMCs cultured with roughly 10 ug/ml peptide pools in IMDM containing approximately 4.8% human AB serum and 7.5 to 10 IU/ml IL-2. On days 3 and 7, half of the culture medium was replaced with fresh IL-2-containing medium. After 9 to 11 days of culture, CD4+ T cells were isolated by negative selection with the EasySep CD4+ T cell isolation kit. Ficoll-Paque Plus gradient centrifugation was used to isolate PBMCs from whole blood, and the isolated PBMCs were then either used fresh or cryopreserved at -140C. Each culture condition was generally run in triplicate wells.

The protocol used for the library was PCR. TCR sequencing of DNA from cultured CD4+ T cells used the Oncomine TCR Beta short-read assay at the Johns Hopkins FTIC core. The QIAamp micro DNA kit was used to extract genomic DNA from the cultured CD4+ T cells. Oncomine TCR Beta libraries from cultured CD4+ T cells were pooled with unique dual indexes and sequenced on an Illumina iSeq 100. Concerning the study's data processing: Non-productive sequences were removed, and CDR3s that did not start with C, did not end with F or W, or were shorter than 7 amino acids were discarded. Antigen-specific clonotypes were identified using the MANAFEST web application through comparison of peptide-stimulated wells with reference and other culture wells. For a clone to be called positive, the clone needed an FDR below 0.05, an odds ratio above 5, and a productive frequency above 0.1% in at least two of three replicate wells. A clonotype was classed as cross-reactive if the clonotype showed significant expansion both in SARS-CoV-2 spike wells and in at least one common cold coronavirus spike condition. Similarity between CDR3 sequences was evaluated in R version 3.6.1 using Levenshtein distances (stringdist) and unrooted phylogenetic trees (ape). Using fastp trimming at Q25 and MiXCR clonotype assembly, TCRdb reanalyzed the public sequencing data and kept in-frame beta chains. Duplicate CDR3 protein sequences are folded into a single record with the most common DNA and genes. TCRdb assigned the V and J calls; the authors' analysis was not used. For this sample there are roughly 13,000 distinct CDR3 sequences; roughly 50% appear just once. About 9.1% of the sample is taken by the ten largest.

In the case of this clonotype: It has no known antigen specificity. Base quality data are lacking; no much larger clone is found one base away.

The study at large found these results: Relatively few convalescent patients were included in the study, and early timepoints after natural infection were not analyzed. Of the vaccine-specific clones in convalescent patients, 304 of 307, or nearly all, reacted only to SARS-CoV-2 spike and did not cross-react with common cold coronaviruses. In convalescent patients, a median approximately 83% of post-vaccine SARS-CoV-2-reactive clones were detected only after vaccination, suggesting vaccine-specific priming. The median count of SARS-CoV-2-reactive clonotypes went up from 20 to 25 after infection to more than 30 after vaccination, although the change was not significant.

The sample was CD4+ T cells from blood, cultured in vitro. The TCR sequence derives from a human donor who had recovered from COVID-19. Here the chain combines TRBV5-5 and TRBJ1-6; 7 middle bases align to TRBD1. The nucleotide sequence reads TGTGCCAGCAGCTTGGAGGCAGGGGGTTCGGTTAATTCACCCCTCCACTTT. Its translation is CASSLEAGGSVNSPLHF.